This T cell receptor beta chain came from a study of T cells in Graves' hyperthyroidism and ophthalmopathy. Study-level points and caveats: Most thyroid clonotypes with frequency above 0.001 were detected in blood.

The CDR3 totals 13 residues. The V end lost 8 bases, the J end lost 2 bases, and 12 bases lay between the germline ends. Germline assignment: CDR1 SNHLY and CDR2 FYNNEI. RNA transcripts yielded amplified TCR beta CDR3 regions. HTBI primers were used for first-round RT-PCR of the TCR CDR3. TCRdb re-called the multiplex PCR reads through MiXCR, storing one row per CDR3 protein. The sample includes hundreds of thousands of distinct CDR3 sequences, roughly 25% of them seen just once. This clonotype appeared many times. No antigen is known for it. The PBMCs were sourced from fresh peripheral blood (around 9.9 ml).

The sequence came from a woman younger than 45 with Graves' ophthalmopathy. The sequencing input was blood. The chain carries TRBV2 and TRBJ1-2; D might be TRBD1 (5 bases). CDR3 residues: CASSSGYNYGYTF. CDR3 nucleotide sequence: TGTGCCAGCTCCTCAGGGTACAACTATGGCTACACCTTC.